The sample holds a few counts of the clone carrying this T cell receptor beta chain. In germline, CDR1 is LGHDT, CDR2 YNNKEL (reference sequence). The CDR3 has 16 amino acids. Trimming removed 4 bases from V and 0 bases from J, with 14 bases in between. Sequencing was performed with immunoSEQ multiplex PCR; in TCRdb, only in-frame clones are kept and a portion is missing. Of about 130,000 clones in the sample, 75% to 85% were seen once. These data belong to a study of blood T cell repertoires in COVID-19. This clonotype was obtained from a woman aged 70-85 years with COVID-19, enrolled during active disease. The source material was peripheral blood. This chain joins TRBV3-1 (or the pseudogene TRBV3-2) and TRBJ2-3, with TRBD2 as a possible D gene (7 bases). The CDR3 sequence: CASSPLAGASTDTQYF. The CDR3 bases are TGTGCCAGCAGCCCCCTGGCGGGGGCAAGCACAGATACGCAGTATTTT.